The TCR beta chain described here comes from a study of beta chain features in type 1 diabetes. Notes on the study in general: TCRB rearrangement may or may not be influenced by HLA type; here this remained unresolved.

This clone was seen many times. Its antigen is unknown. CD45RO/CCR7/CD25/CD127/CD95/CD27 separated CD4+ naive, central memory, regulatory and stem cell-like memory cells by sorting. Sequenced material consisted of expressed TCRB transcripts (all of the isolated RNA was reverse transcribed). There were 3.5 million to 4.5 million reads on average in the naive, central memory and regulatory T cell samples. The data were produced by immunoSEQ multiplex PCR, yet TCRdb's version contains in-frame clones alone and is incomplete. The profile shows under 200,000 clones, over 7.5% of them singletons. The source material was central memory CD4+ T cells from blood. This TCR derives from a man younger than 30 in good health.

CDR3 region: CAWSGYGRRVQETQYF. CDR3 bases: TGTGCCTGGAGCGGTTACGGGAGAAGAGTCCAAGAGACCCAGTACTTC. J is TRBJ2-5 and V is TRBV30, with D maybe TRBD2 (6 bases). V gave up 3 bases and J gave up 1 base, with 18 bases separating them. Germline CDR1 is GTSNPN and CDR2 is SVGIG (reference sequence). The CDR3 contains 16 residues.